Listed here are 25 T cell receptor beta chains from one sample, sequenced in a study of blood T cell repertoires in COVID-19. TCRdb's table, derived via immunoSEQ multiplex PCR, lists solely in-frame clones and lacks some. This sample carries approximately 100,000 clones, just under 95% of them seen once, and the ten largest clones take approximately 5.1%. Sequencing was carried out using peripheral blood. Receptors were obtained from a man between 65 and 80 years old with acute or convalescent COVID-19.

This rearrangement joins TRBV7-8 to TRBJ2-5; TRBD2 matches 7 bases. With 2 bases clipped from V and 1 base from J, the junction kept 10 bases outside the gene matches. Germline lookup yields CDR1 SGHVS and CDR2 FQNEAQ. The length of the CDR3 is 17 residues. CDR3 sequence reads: CASSLWPSGVFQETQYF. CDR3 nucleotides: TGTGCCAGCAGCTTATGGCCCAGCGGGGTCTTCCAAGAGACCCAGTACTTC.

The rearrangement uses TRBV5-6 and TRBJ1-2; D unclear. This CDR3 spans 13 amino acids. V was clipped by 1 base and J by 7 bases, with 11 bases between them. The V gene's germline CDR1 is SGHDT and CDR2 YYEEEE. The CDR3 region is CASSLWQVPGYTF. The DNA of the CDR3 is TGTGCCAGCAGCTTGTGGCAGGTCCCTGGCTACACCTTC.

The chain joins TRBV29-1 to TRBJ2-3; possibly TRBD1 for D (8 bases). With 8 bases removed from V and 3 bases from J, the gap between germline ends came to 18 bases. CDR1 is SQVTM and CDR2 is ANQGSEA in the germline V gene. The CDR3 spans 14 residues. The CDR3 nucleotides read TGCAGCTGGGGCGCACAGGGGGGGACAGATACGCAGTATTTT. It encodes CSWGAQGGTDTQYF.

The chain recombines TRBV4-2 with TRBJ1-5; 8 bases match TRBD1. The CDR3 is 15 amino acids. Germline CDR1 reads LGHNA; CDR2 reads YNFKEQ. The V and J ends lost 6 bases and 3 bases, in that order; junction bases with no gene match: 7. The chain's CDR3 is CASSPGTGINQPQHF. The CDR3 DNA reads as TGTGCCAGCAGTCCGGGGACAGGAATCAATCAGCCCCAGCATTTT.

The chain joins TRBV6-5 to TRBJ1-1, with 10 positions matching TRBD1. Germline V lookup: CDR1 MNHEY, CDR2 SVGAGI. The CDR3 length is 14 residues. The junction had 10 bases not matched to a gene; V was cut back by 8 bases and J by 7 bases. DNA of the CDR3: TGTGCCAGCGAAAAAGCCGGGACAGGGGATGAAGCTTTCTTT. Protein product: CASEKAGTGDEAFF.

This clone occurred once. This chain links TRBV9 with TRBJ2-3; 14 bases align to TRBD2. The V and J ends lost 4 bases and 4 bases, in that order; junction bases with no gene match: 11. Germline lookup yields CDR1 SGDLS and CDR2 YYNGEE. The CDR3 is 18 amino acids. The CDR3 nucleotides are TGTGCCAGCAGCATTGGGACTAGCGGGAGCGTCGTTTCAGATACGCAGTATTTT. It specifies CASSIGTSGSVVSDTQYF.

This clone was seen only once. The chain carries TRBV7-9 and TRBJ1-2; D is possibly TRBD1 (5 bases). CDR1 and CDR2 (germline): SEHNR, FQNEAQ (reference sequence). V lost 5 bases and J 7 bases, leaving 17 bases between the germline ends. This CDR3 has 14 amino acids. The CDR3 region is CASSPPGYGSGYTF. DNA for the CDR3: TGTGCCAGCAGCCCCCCAGGGTATGGTTCTGGCTACACCTTC.

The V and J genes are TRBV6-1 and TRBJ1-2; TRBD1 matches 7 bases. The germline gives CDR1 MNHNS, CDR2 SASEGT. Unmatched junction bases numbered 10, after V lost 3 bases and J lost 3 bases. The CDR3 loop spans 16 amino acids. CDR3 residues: CASSDPSRGRDYGYTF. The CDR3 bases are TGTGCCAGCAGTGACCCTTCGAGGGGGCGCGACTATGGCTACACCTTC.

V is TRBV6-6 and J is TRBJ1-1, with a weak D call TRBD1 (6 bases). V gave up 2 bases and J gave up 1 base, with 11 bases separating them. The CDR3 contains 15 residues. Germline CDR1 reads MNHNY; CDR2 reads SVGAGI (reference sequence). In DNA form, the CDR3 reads TGTGCCAGCAGTTACCCTCAACAGGGGAACACTGAAGCTTTCTTT. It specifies CASSYPQQGNTEAFF.

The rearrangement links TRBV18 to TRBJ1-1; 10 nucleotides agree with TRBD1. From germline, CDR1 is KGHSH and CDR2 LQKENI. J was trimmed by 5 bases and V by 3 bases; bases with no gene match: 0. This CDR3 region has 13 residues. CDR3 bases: TGTGCCAGCTCACCGGGACAGGGGACTGAAGCTTTCTTT. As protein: CASSPGQGTEAFF.

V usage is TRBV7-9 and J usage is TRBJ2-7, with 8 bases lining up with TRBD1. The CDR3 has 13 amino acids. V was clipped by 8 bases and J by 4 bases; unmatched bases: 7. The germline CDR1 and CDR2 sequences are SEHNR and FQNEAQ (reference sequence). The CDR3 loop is CASGGTGVYEQYF. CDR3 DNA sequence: TGTGCCAGCGGGGGGACAGGAGTTTACGAGCAGTACTTC.

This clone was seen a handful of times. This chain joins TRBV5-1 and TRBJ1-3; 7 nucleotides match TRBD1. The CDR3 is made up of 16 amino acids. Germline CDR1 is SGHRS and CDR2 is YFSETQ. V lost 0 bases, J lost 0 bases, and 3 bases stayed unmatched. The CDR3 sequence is CASSLAGQHSGNTIYF. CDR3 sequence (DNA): TGCGCCAGCAGCTTGGCGGGACAGCACTCTGGAAACACCATATATTTT.

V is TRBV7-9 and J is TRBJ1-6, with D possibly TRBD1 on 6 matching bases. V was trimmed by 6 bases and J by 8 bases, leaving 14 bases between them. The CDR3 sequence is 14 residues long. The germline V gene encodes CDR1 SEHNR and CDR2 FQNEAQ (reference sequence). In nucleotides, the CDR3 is TGTGCCAGCAGGCTGTTGGACAGTTATTCACCCCTCCACTTT. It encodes CASRLLDSYSPLHF. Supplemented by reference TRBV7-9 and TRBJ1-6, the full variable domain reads DTGVSQNPRHKITKRGQNVTFRCDPISEHNRLYWYRQTLGQGPEFLTYFQNEAQLEKSRLLSDRFSAERPKGSFSTLEIQRTEQGDSAMYLCASRLLDSYSPLHFGNGTRLTVT.

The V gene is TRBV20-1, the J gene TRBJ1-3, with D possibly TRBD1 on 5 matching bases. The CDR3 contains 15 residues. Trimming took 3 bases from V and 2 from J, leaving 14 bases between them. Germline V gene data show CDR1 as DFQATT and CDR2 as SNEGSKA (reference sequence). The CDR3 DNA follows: TGCAGTGCTAGTCTTGGCAGGGTCCCTGGAAACACCATATATTTT. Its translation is CSASLGRVPGNTIYF.

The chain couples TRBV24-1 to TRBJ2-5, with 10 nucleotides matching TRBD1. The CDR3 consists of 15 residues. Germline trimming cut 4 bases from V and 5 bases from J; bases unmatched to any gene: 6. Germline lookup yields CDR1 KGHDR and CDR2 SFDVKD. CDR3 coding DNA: TGTGCCACCAGTGAACCCAGGACAGGGGGGGAGACCCAGTACTTC. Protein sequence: CATSEPRTGGETQYF.

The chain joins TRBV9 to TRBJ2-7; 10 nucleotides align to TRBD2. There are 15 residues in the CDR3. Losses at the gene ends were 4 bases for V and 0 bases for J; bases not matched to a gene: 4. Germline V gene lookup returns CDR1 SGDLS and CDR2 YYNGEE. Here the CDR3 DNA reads TGTGCCAGCAGCCCCGCTAGCGGGAGCTCCTACGAGCAGTACTTC. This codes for CASSPASGSSYEQYF.

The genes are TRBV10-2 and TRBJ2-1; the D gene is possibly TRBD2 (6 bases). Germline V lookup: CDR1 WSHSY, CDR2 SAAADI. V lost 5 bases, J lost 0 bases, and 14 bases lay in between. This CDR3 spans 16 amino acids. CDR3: CASSKASVSSYNEQFF. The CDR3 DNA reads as TGCGCCAGCAGTAAAGCTAGCGTAAGCTCCTACAATGAGCAGTTCTTC.

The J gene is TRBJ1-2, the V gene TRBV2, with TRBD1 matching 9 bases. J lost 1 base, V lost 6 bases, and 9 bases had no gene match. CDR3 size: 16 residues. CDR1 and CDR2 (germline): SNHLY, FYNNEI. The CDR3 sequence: CASRPPGQGFNYGYTF. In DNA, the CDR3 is TGTGCCAGCAGACCCCCGGGACAGGGTTTTAACTATGGCTACACCTTC.

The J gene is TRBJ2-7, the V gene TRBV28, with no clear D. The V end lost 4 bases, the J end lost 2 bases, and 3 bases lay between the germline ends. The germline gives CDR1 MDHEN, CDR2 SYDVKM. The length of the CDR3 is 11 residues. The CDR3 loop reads CASSSTYEQYF. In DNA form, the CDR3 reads TGTGCCAGCAGTTCAACCTACGAGCAGTACTTC.

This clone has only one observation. DNA for the CDR3: TGTGCCAGCAGTGAGACAGGGTATAGCAATCAGCCCCAGCATTTT. Its protein product is CASSETGYSNQPQHF. The chain couples TRBV2 to TRBJ1-5; 7 bases line up with TRBD1. The V gene's germline CDR1 is SNHLY and CDR2 FYNNEI. The CDR3 sequence is 15 residues long. Trimming took 3 bases from V and 0 from J; bases not matched to a gene: 2.

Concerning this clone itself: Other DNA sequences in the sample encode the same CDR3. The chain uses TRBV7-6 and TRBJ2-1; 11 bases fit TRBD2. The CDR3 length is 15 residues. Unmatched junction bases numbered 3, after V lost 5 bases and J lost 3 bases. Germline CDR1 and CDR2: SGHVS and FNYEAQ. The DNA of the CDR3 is TGTGCCAGCAGCCAAACTAGCGGGGGCTACAATGAGCAGTTCTTC. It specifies CASSQTSGGYNEQFF.

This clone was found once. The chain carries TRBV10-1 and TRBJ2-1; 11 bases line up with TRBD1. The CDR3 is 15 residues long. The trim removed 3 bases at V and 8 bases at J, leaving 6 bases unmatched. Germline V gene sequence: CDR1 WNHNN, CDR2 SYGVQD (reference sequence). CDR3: CASSDSGQGVDEQFF. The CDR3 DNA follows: TGCGCCAGCAGTGACTCGGGACAGGGGGTCGATGAGCAGTTCTTC.

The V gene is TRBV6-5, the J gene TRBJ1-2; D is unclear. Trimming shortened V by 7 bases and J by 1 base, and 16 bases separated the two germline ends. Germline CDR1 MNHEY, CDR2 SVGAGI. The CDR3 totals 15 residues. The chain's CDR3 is CASKAGQPFNYGYTF. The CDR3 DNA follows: TGTGCCAGCAAAGCTGGGCAGCCTTTTAACTATGGCTACACCTTC.

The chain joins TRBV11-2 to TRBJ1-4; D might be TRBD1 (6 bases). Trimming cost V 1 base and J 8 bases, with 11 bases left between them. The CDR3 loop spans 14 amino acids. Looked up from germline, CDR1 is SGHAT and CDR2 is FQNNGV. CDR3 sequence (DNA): TGTGCCAGCAGCTTAGGTCCTGGACAGGAAAAACTGTTTTTT. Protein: CASSLGPGQEKLFF.

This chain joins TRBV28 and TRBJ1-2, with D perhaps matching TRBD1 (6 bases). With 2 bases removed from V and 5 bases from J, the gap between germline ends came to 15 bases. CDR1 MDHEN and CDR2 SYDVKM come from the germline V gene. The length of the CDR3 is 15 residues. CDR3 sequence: CASSLGSFRGYGYTF. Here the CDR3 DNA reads TGTGCCAGCAGTTTAGGCTCGTTTAGGGGGTATGGCTACACCTTC.